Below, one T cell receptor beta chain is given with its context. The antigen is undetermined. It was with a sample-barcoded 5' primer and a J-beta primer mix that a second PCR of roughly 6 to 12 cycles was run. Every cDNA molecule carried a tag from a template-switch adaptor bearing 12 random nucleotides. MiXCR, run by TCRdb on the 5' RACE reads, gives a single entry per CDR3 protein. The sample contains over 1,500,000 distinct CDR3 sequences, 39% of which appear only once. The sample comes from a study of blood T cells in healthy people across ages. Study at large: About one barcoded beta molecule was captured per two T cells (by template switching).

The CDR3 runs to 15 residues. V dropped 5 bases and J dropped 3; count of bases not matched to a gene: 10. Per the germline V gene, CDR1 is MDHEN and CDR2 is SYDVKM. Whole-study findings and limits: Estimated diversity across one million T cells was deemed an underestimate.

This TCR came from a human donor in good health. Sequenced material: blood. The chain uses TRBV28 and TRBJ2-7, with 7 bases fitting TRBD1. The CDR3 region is CASSPTGTENYEQYF. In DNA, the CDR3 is TGTGCCAGCAGTCCAACCGGGACAGAAAACTACGAGCAGTACTTC.